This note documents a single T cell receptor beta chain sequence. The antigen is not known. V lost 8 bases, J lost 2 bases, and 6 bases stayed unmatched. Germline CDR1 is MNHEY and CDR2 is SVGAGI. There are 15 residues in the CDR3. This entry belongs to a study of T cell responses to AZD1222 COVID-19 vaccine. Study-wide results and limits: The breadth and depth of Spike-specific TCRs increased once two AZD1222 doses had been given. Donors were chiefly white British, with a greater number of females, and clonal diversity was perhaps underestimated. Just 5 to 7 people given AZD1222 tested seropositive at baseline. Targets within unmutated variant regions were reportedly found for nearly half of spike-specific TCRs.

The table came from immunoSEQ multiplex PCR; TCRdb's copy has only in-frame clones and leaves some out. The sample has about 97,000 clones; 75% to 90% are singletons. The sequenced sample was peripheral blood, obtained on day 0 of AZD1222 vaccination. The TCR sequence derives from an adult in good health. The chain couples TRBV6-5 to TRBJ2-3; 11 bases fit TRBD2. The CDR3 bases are TGTGCCAGCGAACTAGCGGGGGCAACCACAGATACGCAGTATTTT. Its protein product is CASELAGATTDTQYF.